This TCR beta chain was sequenced for a study of blood T cell repertoires in COVID-19. As for the study in general: T cells, B-cell-depleted T cells, or PBMCs provided the cDNA or gDNA that served as material.

Here immunoSEQ multiplex PCR was the method, and the copy in TCRdb shows in-frame clones only, minus some. The repertoire holds 200,000 to 300,000 clones, with 86% as singletons. Germline assignment: CDR1 MNHEY and CDR2 SVGAGI. CDR3 length: 15 residues. V lost 5 bases and J 7 bases, leaving 17 bases between the germline ends. This clone was seen a handful of times. Material: peripheral blood. V gene TRBV6-5 combines with J gene TRBJ1-4; a possible D gene is TRBD1 (6 bases). The TCR originated in a man younger than 40 with active or convalescent COVID-19. In DNA form, the CDR3 reads TGTGCCAGCAGTCGCCTACTTAGGGGGGGTGAAAAACTGTTTTTT. Its translation: CASSRLLRGGEKLFF.